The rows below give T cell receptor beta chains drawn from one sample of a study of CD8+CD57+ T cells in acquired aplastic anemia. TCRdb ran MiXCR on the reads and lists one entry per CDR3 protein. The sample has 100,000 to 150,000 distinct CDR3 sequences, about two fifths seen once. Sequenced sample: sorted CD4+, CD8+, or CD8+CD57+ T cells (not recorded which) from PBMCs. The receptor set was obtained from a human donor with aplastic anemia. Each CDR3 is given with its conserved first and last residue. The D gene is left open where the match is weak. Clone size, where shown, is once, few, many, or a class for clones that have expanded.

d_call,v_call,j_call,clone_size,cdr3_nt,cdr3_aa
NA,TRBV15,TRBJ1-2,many,TGTGCCACCAGCAGAGAGTACTCTGGACTAAACTATGGCTACACCTTC,CATSREYSGLNYGYTF
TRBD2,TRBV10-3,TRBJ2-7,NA,TGTGCCATCAGCGGGACTACCTACGAGCAGTACTTC,CAISGTTYEQYF
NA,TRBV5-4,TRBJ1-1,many,TGTGCCAGCAGCATGGACATGGGGAACACTGAAGCTTTCTTT,CASSMDMGNTEAFF
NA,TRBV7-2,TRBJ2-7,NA,TGTGCCAGCAGTTTGGATCAGTACTACGAGCAGTACTTC,CASSLDQYYEQYF
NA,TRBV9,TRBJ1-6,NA,TGTGCCAGCAGCGCGGGCAATTCACCCCTCCACTTT,CASSAGNSPLHF
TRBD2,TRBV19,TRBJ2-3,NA,TGTGCCAGCTCCCCGACTAGCGGGGTCACAGATACGCAGTATTTT,CASSPTSGVTDTQYF
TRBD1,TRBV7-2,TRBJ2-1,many,TGTGCCAGCAGCTTATCGAGGGACAGGTCCTACAATGAGCAGTTCTTC,CASSLSRDRSYNEQFF
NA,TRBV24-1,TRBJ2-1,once,TGTGCCACCAGTGATTCCATGAAGTTCAATGAGCAGTTCTTC,CATSDSMKFNEQFF
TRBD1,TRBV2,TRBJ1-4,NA,TGTGCCAGCAGTGGACAGGGTGTTGAAAAACTGTTTTTT,CASSGQGVEKLFF
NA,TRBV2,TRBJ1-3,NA,TGTGCCAGCAGTGAAGCTTCGGGGGACTCTGGAAACACCATATATTTT,CASSEASGDSGNTIYF
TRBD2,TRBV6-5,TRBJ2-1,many,TGTGCCAGCAGGATCGAGCGGGGGGGCCCGTATGAGCAGTTCTTC,CASRIERGGPYEQFF
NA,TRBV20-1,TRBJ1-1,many,TGCAGTGCTAGTACCTTAGGAACTGAAGCTTTCTTT,CSASTLGTEAFF
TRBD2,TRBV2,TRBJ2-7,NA,TGTGCCAGCAGGGCAGCAGGACTAGCCAATTACGAGCAGTACTTC,CASRAAGLANYEQYF
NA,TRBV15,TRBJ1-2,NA,TGTGCCACCAGCAGAGTTGTCGGAACCTATGGCTACACCTTC,CATSRVVGTYGYTF
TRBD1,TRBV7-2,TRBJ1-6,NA,TGTGCCAGCAGCCTAAGGGGACAGGATAATCCACCCCTCCACTTT,CASSLRGQDNPPLHF
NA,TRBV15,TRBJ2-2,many,TGTGCCATCGAAAAAACGTTAGGGAACACCGGGGAGCTGTTTTTT,CAIEKTLGNTGELFF
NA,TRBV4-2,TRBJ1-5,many,TGTGCCAGCAGCCAAGAGGCGGGGGGGAGCAATCAGCCCCAGCATTTT,CASSQEAGGSNQPQHF
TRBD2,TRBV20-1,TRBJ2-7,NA,TGCAGTGCTAGAGGGGGGGGGTTCTCCTACGAGCAGTACTTC,CSARGGGFSYEQYF
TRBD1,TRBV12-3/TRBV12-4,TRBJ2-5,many,TGTGCCAGCACCCCCGGTGGGCGAACAGGGGGAGAGACCCAGTACTTC,CASTPGGRTGGETQYF
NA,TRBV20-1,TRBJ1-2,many,TGCAGTGCTAGACTGGAACGGGACGCCCGGATCAACTATGGCTACACCTTC,CSARLERDARINYGYTF
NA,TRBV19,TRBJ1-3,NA,TGTGCCAGTACTGCGGGAAGCACCATATATTTT,CASTAGSTIYF
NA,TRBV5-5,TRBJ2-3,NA,TGTGCCAGCAGCTACGACAGGAGGACAGATACACAGTATTTT,CASSYDRRTDTQYF
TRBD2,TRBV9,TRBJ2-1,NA,TGTGCCAGCAGCCCCCCGTTCCTAGCGGGGGCCGCCAATGAGCAGTTCTTC,CASSPPFLAGAANEQFF
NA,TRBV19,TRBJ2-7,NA,TGTGCCAGTACCCGAGGGGACTTC,CASTRGDF
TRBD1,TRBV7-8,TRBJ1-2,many,TGTGCCAGCAGTCCTTCCCCCCGACAGGGACGAGGTGGCTACACCTTC,CASSPSPRQGRGGYTF
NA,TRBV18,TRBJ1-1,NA,TGTGCCAGCTCACCAAATTGGGGGAACACTGAAGCTTTCTTT,CASSPNWGNTEAFF
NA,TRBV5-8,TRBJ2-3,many,TGTGCCAGCAGCTTGCGAATGCGCACAGATACGCAGTATTTT,CASSLRMRTDTQYF
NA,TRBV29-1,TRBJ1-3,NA,TGCAGCGTTGACCCGCCCACCGGACCTGGAAACACCATATATTTT,CSVDPPTGPGNTIYF
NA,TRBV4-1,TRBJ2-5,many,TGCGCCAGCAGCCAAACCAGGACTATCCAAGAGACCCAGTACTTC,CASSQTRTIQETQYF
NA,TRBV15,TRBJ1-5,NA,TGTGCCACCAGCAGATCGCGGGGGGACGGTCAGCCCCAGCATTTT,CATSRSRGDGQPQHF
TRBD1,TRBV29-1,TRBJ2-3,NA,TGCAGCGTTCTCAGGGGGACCACAGATACGCAGTATTTT,CSVLRGTTDTQYF
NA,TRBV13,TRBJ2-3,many,TGTGCCAGCAGCGATACTAGTCGAGCGAACACAGATACGCAGTATTTT,CASSDTSRANTDTQYF
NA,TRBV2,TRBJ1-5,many,TGTGCCAGCAGTGGAAACGGAAATCAGCCCCAGCATTTT,CASSGNGNQPQHF
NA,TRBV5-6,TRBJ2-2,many,TGTGCCAGCAGCTTCAGGGCGAACACCGGGGAGCTGTTTTTT,CASSFRANTGELFF
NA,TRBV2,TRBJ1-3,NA,TGTGCCAGCAATATCGGGGGGCAGGGAAACACCATATATTTT,CASNIGGQGNTIYF
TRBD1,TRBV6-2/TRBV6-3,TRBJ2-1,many,TGTGCCAGCAGTTACACCGACAGGGACAATGAGCAGTTCTTC,CASSYTDRDNEQFF
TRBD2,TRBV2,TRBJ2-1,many,TGTGCCAGCAGTAAAGGACTAGGGGTGGTGGATGAGCAGTTCTTC,CASSKGLGVVDEQFF
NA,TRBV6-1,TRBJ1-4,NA,TGTGCCAGCAGTAGGACAGCAACTAATGAAGAACTGTTTTTT,CASSRTATNEELFF
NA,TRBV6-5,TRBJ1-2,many,TGTGCCAGCAGTTACAGTGGGGGCAGGGACCATGGCTACACCTTC,CASSYSGGRDHGYTF
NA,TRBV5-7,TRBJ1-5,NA,TGTGCCAGCAGCTTAGCCGGGGGAGGCGGTCTGCCCCAGCATTTT,CASSLAGGGGLPQHF
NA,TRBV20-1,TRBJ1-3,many,TGCAGTGCTAGTGCAACAGTATCTGGAAACACCATATATTTT,CSASATVSGNTIYF
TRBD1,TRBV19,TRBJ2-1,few,TGTGCCAGTACCGGGACAGCCTATGGTGAGCAGTTCTTC,CASTGTAYGEQFF